A selection of T cell receptor beta chains follows, all from one sample in a study of T cells in Graves' hyperthyroidism and ophthalmopathy. TCRdb called the multiplex PCR reads again in MiXCR, with one record for every CDR3 protein. The data contain approximately 270,000 distinct CDR3 sequences, roughly 15% of them singletons. What was sequenced was blood. The receptors here all came from a woman aged 40 to 49 with Graves' hyperthyroidism that later progressed to Graves' ophthalmopathy. CDR3s include the opening cysteine and the closing phenylalanine or tryptophan. Fields, in order: clone size, J gene, V gene, D gene, CDR3 protein, CDR3 DNA. A D gene is named only where the DNA matches it firmly. Part of the rows lack a size; the others show once, few, many or a class for expanded clones.

abundance: few
j_gene: TRBJ2-3
v_gene: TRBV28
d_gene: .
CDR3aa: CASSPGLWGTGATDTQYF
CDR3nt: TGTGCCAGCAGCCCCGGGTTGTGGGGCACCGGGGCTACAGATACGCAGTATTTT

abundance: many
j_gene: TRBJ2-1
v_gene: TRBV6-1
d_gene: .
CDR3aa: CASSYDLRAEQFF
CDR3nt: TGTGCCAGCAGTTACGACTTAAGGGCCGAGCAGTTCTTC

abundance: many
j_gene: TRBJ2-1
v_gene: TRBV20-1
d_gene: .
CDR3aa: CSARDLPSYNEQFF
CDR3nt: TGCAGTGCTAGAGATTTACCCTCCTACAATGAGCAGTTCTTC

abundance: .
j_gene: TRBJ2-7
v_gene: TRBV7-8
d_gene: .
CDR3aa: CASSLLFVGLNYEQYF
CDR3nt: TGTGCCAGCAGCTTACTTTTCGTCGGGTTAAACTACGAGCAGTACTTC

abundance: many
j_gene: TRBJ2-5
v_gene: TRBV20-1
d_gene: TRBD2
CDR3aa: CSAPPSGRKETQYF
CDR3nt: TGCAGTGCTCCCCCGAGCGGGAGGAAAGAGACCCAGTACTTC

abundance: .
j_gene: TRBJ2-3
v_gene: TRBV20-1
d_gene: .
CDR3aa: CSATQRLRTSTDTQYF
CDR3nt: TGCAGTGCTACCCAGCGCCTACGGACTAGCACAGATACGCAGTATTTT

abundance: .
j_gene: TRBJ1-1
v_gene: TRBV6-2/TRBV6-3
d_gene: TRBD1
CDR3aa: CASTPRTGWAFF
CDR3nt: TGTGCCAGCACCCCTCGGACAGGGTGGGCTTTCTTT

abundance: .
j_gene: TRBJ1-5
v_gene: TRBV2
d_gene: .
CDR3aa: CASSEGRGSNQPQHF
CDR3nt: TGTGCCAGCAGTGAAGGGAGGGGGAGCAATCAGCCCCAGCATTTT

abundance: many
j_gene: TRBJ2-2
v_gene: TRBV28
d_gene: .
CDR3aa: CASRDFSVPGELFF
CDR3nt: TGTGCCAGCAGGGACTTTAGCGTTCCCGGGGAGCTGTTTTTT

abundance: .
j_gene: TRBJ1-5
v_gene: TRBV28
d_gene: .
CDR3aa: CASSPNLITRNQPQHF
CDR3nt: TGTGCCAGCAGTCCCAACCTAATCACACGCAATCAGCCCCAGCATTTT

abundance: many
j_gene: TRBJ2-7
v_gene: TRBV6-1
d_gene: TRBD2
CDR3aa: CASTPGGSGNFYEQYF
CDR3nt: TGTGCCAGCACCCCCGGGGGTAGCGGGAATTTCTACGAGCAGTACTTC

abundance: many
j_gene: TRBJ2-1
v_gene: TRBV7-2
d_gene: TRBD2
CDR3aa: CASSLVVSGSGIEQFF
CDR3nt: TGTGCCAGCAGCTTAGTCGTTAGCGGGAGTGGGATTGAGCAGTTCTTC

abundance: .
j_gene: TRBJ2-3
v_gene: TRBV20-1
d_gene: .
CDR3aa: CSVPSDTQYF
CDR3nt: TGCAGTGTCCCTAGTGATACGCAGTATTTT

abundance: many
j_gene: TRBJ1-1
v_gene: TRBV28
d_gene: .
CDR3aa: CASSLGRREAFF
CDR3nt: TGTGCCAGCAGTCTAGGGAGGCGTGAAGCTTTCTTT

abundance: .
j_gene: TRBJ2-4
v_gene: TRBV5-1
d_gene: TRBD2
CDR3aa: CASSLDSGRAVDLAKNIQYF
CDR3nt: TGCGCCAGCAGCTTGGATTCCGGGAGGGCCGTGGATTTAGCCAAAAACATTCAGTACTTC

abundance: many
j_gene: TRBJ2-2
v_gene: TRBV28
d_gene: TRBD2
CDR3aa: CASSSGGGRTGELFF
CDR3nt: TGTGCCAGCAGTAGTGGGGGGGGACGCACCGGGGAGCTGTTTTTT

abundance: .
j_gene: TRBJ2-3
v_gene: TRBV27
d_gene: TRBD2
CDR3aa: CASSRPGLAGTDTQYF
CDR3nt: TGTGCCAGCAGTCGCCCCGGACTAGCCGGCACAGATACGCAGTATTTT

abundance: few
j_gene: TRBJ1-3
v_gene: TRBV14
d_gene: .
CDR3aa: CASNRPGNTIYF
CDR3nt: TGTGCCAGCAATCGTCCGGGAAACACCATATATTTT

abundance: many
j_gene: TRBJ1-5
v_gene: TRBV12-3/TRBV12-4
d_gene: .
CDR3aa: CASTPEGDSFWPQHF
CDR3nt: TGTGCCAGCACCCCTGAAGGGGATTCATTTTGGCCCCAGCATTTT

abundance: many
j_gene: TRBJ1-5
v_gene: TRBV6-1
d_gene: .
CDR3aa: CASSFGQHNQPQHF
CDR3nt: TGTGCCAGCAGTTTCGGGCAGCACAATCAGCCCCAGCATTTT

abundance: many
j_gene: TRBJ1-2
v_gene: TRBV30
d_gene: .
CDR3aa: CAWTTDPYGGYTF
CDR3nt: TGTGCCTGGACCACGGATCCTTACGGTGGCTACACCTTC

abundance: many
j_gene: TRBJ2-7
v_gene: TRBV20-1
d_gene: TRBD1
CDR3aa: CSASRRQGINEQYF
CDR3nt: TGCAGTGCTAGCCGAAGACAGGGGATAAACGAGCAGTACTTC

abundance: many
j_gene: TRBJ1-3
v_gene: TRBV14
d_gene: .
CDR3aa: CASSPLGSGNTIYF
CDR3nt: TGTGCCAGCAGCCCCCTTGGTTCTGGAAACACCATATATTTT

abundance: many
j_gene: TRBJ2-3
v_gene: TRBV20-1
d_gene: .
CDR3aa: CSTRRLSHGYYFLDTQYF
CDR3nt: TGCAGCACTCGACGGTTATCCCATGGGTACTACTTTCTGGATACGCAGTATTTT

abundance: .
j_gene: TRBJ2-3
v_gene: TRBV5-1
d_gene: .
CDR3aa: CASSSTGNLPDTQYF
CDR3nt: TGCGCCAGCAGCTCAACAGGGAATCTCCCAGATACGCAGTATTTT

abundance: .
j_gene: TRBJ2-7
v_gene: TRBV5-1
d_gene: .
CDR3aa: CASKGSGYEQYF
CDR3nt: TGCGCCAGCAAGGGGAGTGGATACGAGCAGTACTTC

abundance: many
j_gene: TRBJ1-1
v_gene: TRBV28
d_gene: .
CDR3aa: CASSLQALNTEAFF
CDR3nt: TGTGCCAGCAGTTTACAGGCGTTGAACACTGAAGCTTTCTTT

abundance: many
j_gene: TRBJ2-3
v_gene: TRBV2
d_gene: TRBD2
CDR3aa: CASSGALTSGISTDTQYF
CDR3nt: TGTGCCAGCAGTGGAGCTCTGACTAGCGGGATTAGCACAGATACGCAGTATTTT

abundance: .
j_gene: TRBJ1-2
v_gene: TRBV11-2
d_gene: .
CDR3aa: CASKPSGGYGYTF
CDR3nt: TGTGCCTCCAAACCTTCGGGGGGCTATGGCTACACCTTC

abundance: many
j_gene: TRBJ1-1
v_gene: TRBV28
d_gene: .
CDR3aa: CASSLGGHLEAFF
CDR3nt: TGTGCCAGCAGTTTGGGGGGACACCTTGAAGCTTTCTTT

abundance: few
j_gene: TRBJ2-5
v_gene: TRBV7-9
d_gene: TRBD1
CDR3aa: CASSHFGQGQETQYF
CDR3nt: TGTGCCAGCAGCCACTTTGGACAGGGGCAAGAGACCCAGTACTTC

abundance: .
j_gene: TRBJ2-7
v_gene: TRBV25-1
d_gene: .
CDR3aa: CASSEGVDSYKQYF
CDR3nt: TGTGCCAGCAGCGAAGGGGTAGACTCCTACAAGCAGTACTTC

abundance: many
j_gene: TRBJ2-3
v_gene: TRBV11-2
d_gene: .
CDR3aa: CASSLDLGSDTQYF
CDR3nt: TGTGCCAGCAGCTTGGACCTGGGGTCAGATACGCAGTATTTT

abundance: many
j_gene: TRBJ2-7
v_gene: TRBV18
d_gene: .
CDR3aa: CASSHQAPPRGSSLYEQYF
CDR3nt: TGTGCCAGCTCACACCAAGCCCCTCCTCGCGGATCCTCACTCTACGAGCAGTACTTC

abundance: few
j_gene: TRBJ1-4
v_gene: TRBV7-9
d_gene: .
CDR3aa: CASSPGRGTTNEKLFF
CDR3nt: TGTGCCAGCAGCCCGGGGAGAGGAACAACTAATGAAAAACTGTTTTTT

abundance: many
j_gene: TRBJ2-6
v_gene: TRBV28
d_gene: .
CDR3aa: CASSLSGYEANVLTF
CDR3nt: TGTGCCAGCAGTTTATCAGGGTATGAGGCCAACGTCCTGACTTTC

abundance: many
j_gene: TRBJ1-3
v_gene: TRBV20-1
d_gene: .
CDR3aa: CSARVRGNTIYF
CDR3nt: TGCAGTGCTAGAGTCCGAGGAAACACCATATATTTT

abundance: many
j_gene: TRBJ2-1
v_gene: TRBV5-6
d_gene: TRBD2
CDR3aa: CASSFGFGLAENYNEQFF
CDR3nt: TGTGCCAGCAGCTTCGGTTTTGGACTAGCGGAGAACTACAATGAGCAGTTCTTC

abundance: many
j_gene: TRBJ2-1
v_gene: TRBV10-1
d_gene: TRBD2
CDR3aa: CASSDGREGNSSYNEQFF
CDR3nt: TGCGCCAGCAGTGATGGGCGGGAGGGAAATAGCTCCTACAATGAGCAGTTCTTC

abundance: .
j_gene: TRBJ1-1
v_gene: TRBV6-2/TRBV6-3
d_gene: TRBD1
CDR3aa: CASNLPTGLDTEAFF
CDR3nt: TGTGCCAGCAACCTACCGACAGGGTTGGACACTGAAGCTTTCTTT

abundance: few
j_gene: TRBJ2-1
v_gene: TRBV6-1
d_gene: TRBD2
CDR3aa: CASRPSGRGSDEQFF
CDR3nt: TGTGCCAGCAGGCCTAGCGGGAGGGGATCCGATGAGCAGTTCTTC